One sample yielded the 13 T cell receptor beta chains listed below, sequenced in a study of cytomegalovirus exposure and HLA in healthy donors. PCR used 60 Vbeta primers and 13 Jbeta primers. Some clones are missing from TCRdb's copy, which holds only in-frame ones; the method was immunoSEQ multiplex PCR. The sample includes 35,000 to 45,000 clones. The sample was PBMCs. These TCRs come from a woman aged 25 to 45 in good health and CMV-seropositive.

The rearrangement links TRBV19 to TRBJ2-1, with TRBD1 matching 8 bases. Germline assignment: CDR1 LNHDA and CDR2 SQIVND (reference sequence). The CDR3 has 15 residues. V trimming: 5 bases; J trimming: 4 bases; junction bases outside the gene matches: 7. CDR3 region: CASSDDRGPYNEQFF. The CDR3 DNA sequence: TGTGCCAGTAGTGATGACAGGGGCCCGTACAATGAGCAGTTCTTC. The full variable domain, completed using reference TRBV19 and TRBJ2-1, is DGGITQSPKYLFRKEGQNVTLSCEQNLNHDAMYWYRQDPGQGLRLIYYSQIVNDFQKGDIAEGYSVSREKKESFPLTVTSAQKNPTAFYLCASSDDRGPYNEQFFGPGTRLTVL.

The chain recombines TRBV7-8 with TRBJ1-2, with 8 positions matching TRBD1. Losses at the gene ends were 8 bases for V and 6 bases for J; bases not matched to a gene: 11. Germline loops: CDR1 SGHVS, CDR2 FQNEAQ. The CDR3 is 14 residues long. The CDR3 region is CASQLNRDRNGYTF. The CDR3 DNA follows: TGTGCCAGCCAACTAAACCGGGACAGGAATGGCTACACCTTC.

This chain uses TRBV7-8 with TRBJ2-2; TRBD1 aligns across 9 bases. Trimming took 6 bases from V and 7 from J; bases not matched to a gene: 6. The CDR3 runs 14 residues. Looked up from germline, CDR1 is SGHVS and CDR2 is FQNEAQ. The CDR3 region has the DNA TGTGCCAGCAGTCGAGGACAGGGGATCGGGGAGCTGTTTTTT. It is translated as CASSRGQGIGELFF.

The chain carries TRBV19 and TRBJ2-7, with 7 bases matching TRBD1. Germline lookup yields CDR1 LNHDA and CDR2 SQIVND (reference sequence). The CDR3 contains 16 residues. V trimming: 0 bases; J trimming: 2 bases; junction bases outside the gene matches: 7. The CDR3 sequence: CASSIDRQGRAYEQYF. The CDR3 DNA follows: TGTGCCAGTAGTATAGACCGACAGGGTCGGGCCTACGAGCAGTACTTC.

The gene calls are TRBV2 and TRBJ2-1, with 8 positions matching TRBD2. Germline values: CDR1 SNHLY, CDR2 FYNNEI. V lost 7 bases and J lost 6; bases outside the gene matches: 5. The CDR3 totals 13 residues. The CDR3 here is CASNRAGANEQFF. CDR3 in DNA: TGTGCCAGCAATCGAGCGGGGGCCAATGAGCAGTTCTTC.

CDR3 nucleotide sequence: TGCGCCAGCAGCCAAGGCTGGGGAGGGTGGGATCAGCCCCAGCATTTT. It codes for CASSQGWGGWDQPQHF. The V call is TRBV4-1, the J call TRBJ1-5; D unresolved. The V gene lost 1 base and the J gene lost 5 bases, with 15 bases spanning the gap. CDR1 and CDR2 (germline): MGHRA, YSYEKL. The CDR3 contains 16 residues.

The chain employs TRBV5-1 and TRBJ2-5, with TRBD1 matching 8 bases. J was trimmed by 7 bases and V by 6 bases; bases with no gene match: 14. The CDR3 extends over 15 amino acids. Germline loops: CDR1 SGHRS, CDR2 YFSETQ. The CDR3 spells CASTAGGAVSGTQYF. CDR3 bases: TGCGCCAGCACCGCAGGGGGCGCCGTCTCAGGGACCCAGTACTTC.

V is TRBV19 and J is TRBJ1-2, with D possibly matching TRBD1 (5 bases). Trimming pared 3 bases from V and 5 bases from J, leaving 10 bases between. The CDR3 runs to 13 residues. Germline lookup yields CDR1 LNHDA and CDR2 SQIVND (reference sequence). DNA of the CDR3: TGTGCCAGTAGTATCAGGGATAGTTATGGCTACACCTTC. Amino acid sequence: CASSIRDSYGYTF.

CDR3: CSVTSPAGGNTIYF. The CDR3, as DNA: TGCAGCGTAACCTCTCCCGCGGGTGGAAACACCATATATTTT. This chain joins TRBV29-1 and TRBJ1-3; D remains ambiguous. V lost 6 bases and J lost 3, with 15 bases in between. CDR1 is SQVTM, CDR2 ANQGSEA, per germline. The CDR3 has 14 amino acids.

CDR3 coding DNA: TGCGCCAGCAGCCAGGCTATAGTGACAGGGGACAGAGTCTACGAGCAGTACTTC. Protein: CASSQAIVTGDRVYEQYF. This rearrangement joins TRBV4-1 to TRBJ2-7; 8 bases line up with TRBD1. Germline V CDR1 and CDR2: MGHRA, YSYEKL. The length of the CDR3 is 18 residues. V gave up 3 bases and J gave up 3 bases; unmatched junction bases: 16.

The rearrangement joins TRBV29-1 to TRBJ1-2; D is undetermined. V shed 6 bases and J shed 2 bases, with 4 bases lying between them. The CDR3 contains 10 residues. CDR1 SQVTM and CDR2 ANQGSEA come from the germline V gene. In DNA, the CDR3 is TGCAGCGTCGCGAACTATGGCTACACCTTC. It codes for CSVANYGYTF. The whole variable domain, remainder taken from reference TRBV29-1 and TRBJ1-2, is SAVISQKPSRDICQRGTSLTIQCQVDSQVTMMFWYRQQPGQSLTLIATANQGSEATYESGFVIDKFPISRPNLTFSTLTVSNMSPEDSSIYLCSVANYGYTFGSGTRLTVV.

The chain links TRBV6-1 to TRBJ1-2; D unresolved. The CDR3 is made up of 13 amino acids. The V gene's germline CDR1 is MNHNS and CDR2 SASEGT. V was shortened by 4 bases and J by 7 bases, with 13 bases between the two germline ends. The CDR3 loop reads CASSAWTGFGYTF. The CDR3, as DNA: TGTGCCAGCAGTGCATGGACTGGATTTGGCTACACCTTC.

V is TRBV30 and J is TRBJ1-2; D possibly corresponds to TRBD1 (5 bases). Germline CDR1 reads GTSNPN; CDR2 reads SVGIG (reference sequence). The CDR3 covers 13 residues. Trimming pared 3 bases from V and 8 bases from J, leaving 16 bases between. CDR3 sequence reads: CAWREPGGWGYTF. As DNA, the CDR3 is TGTGCCTGGAGGGAACCGGGGGGGTGGGGCTACACCTTC.